This TCR beta chain was recovered during a study of cytomegalovirus exposure and HLA in healthy donors. Both 60 Vbeta primers and 13 Jbeta primers went into the PCR. The data were produced by immunoSEQ multiplex PCR, yet TCRdb's version contains in-frame clones alone and is incomplete. The repertoire includes 120,000 or so clones, around 80% of them detected once, and about a tenth sits in the top ten. V was clipped by 5 bases and J by 6 bases, with 17 bases between them. Germline values: CDR1 SGHTS, CDR2 YDEGEE. This CDR3 has 14 residues. This chain links TRBV5-8 with TRBJ1-2, with D maybe TRBD1 (5 bases). The origin of this receptor is a man aged 25-40 years in good health and CMV-seropositive. Sequencing was carried out using PBMCs. CDR3 region: CASRPRGRENGYTF. CDR3 DNA: TGTGCCAGCAGGCCTAGAGGCAGGGAAAATGGCTACACCTTC.